This T cell receptor beta chain came from a study of T cells after yellow fever vaccination. Study-wide results and limits: Most clones from primary vaccination resurfaced after the booster (96% CD4, 70% to 90% CD8). Abundant bulk-derived clonotypes could contaminate FACS-sorted repertoires. Though weaker, the secondary response peaked faster, on day 5 versus 15.

Turning to this clonotype: Its antigen is not identified.

Making TCR cDNA involved 5'RACE template switching, which added UMIs and a universal primer site. In TCRdb, the 5' RACE reads were re-called with MiXCR into one record per CDR3 protein. The data show hundreds of thousands of distinct CDR3 sequences, around 17% seen once. This sequence originates from a man between 18 and 29 years old who received the YFV17D yellow fever vaccine. This sample comprised PBMCs, obtained 5 days after the first yellow fever vaccination.

The CDR3, as DNA: TGTGCCAGCAGCCCCGGACAGGGGGTTGAATACATTCAGTACTTC. Residues: CASSPGQGVEYIQYF. The chain joins TRBV5-4 to TRBJ2-4, with 10 bases lining up with TRBD1. The CDR3 has 15 amino acids. The ends lost 4 bases at V and 8 bases at J; junction bases unmatched: 9. Germline V gene lookup returns CDR1 SGHNT and CDR2 YYREEE (reference sequence).